These T cell receptor beta chains were read from a single sample in a study of blood T cell repertoires in COVID-19. The repertoire was sequenced with immunoSEQ multiplex PCR; TCRdb's copy has only in-frame clones and lacks some. In the table there are tens of thousands of clones, around 90% of which are singletons. The specimen sequenced was peripheral blood. All receptors come from a woman aged 55-69 years with active COVID-19. CDR3s include the opening cysteine and the closing phenylalanine or tryptophan. A D gene is named only where the DNA matches it firmly. Clone size is shown for a subset of rows, as once, few, many or a class of expanded clone.

j_gene,d_gene,abundance,v_gene,CDR3aa,CDR3nt
TRBJ1-1,TRBD1,.,TRBV5-1,CASSPGQGTRFTEAFF,TGCGCCAGCAGCCCCGGACAGGGAACCCGCTTCACTGAAGCTTTCTTT
TRBJ2-3,TRBD2,.,TRBV3-1/TRBV3-2,CASSQAAAGVYF,TGTGCCAGCAGCCAAGCAGCTGCGGGAGTGTATTTT
TRBJ1-2,.,.,TRBV6-5,CASTLQHDGYTF,TGTGCCAGCACCCTACAGCATGATGGCTACACCTTC
TRBJ1-5,TRBD1,.,TRBV2,CASSQRQGGNQPQHF,TGTGCCAGCAGTCAACGACAGGGCGGCAATCAGCCCCAGCATTTT
TRBJ2-3,.,once,TRBV5-1,CASSLGRLSTDTQYF,TGCGCCAGCAGCTTGGGCAGACTTTCCACAGATACGCAGTATTTT
TRBJ2-3,TRBD1,.,TRBV4-3,CASSQAGTGGTDTQYF,TGCGCCAGCAGCCAAGCCGGGACAGGGGGCACAGATACGCAGTATTTT
TRBJ2-1,.,.,TRBV27,CASSISGGRHNEQFF,TGTGCCAGCAGTATTTCGGGGGGCCGCCACAATGAGCAGTTCTTC
TRBJ1-4,.,.,TRBV10-3,CAISESFSTNEKLFF,TGTGCCATCAGTGAGTCTTTCTCAACTAATGAAAAACTGTTTTTT
TRBJ2-1,TRBD2,.,TRBV10-1,CASSEGTSDINEQFF,TGCGCCAGCAGTGAGGGGACTAGCGACATAAATGAGCAGTTCTTC
TRBJ2-5,TRBD2,.,TRBV29-1,CSVAYGTGVGLAGQETQYF,TGCAGCGTTGCCTACGGGACAGGGGTGGGACTAGCGGGGCAAGAGACCCAGTACTTC
TRBJ1-2,.,.,TRBV9,CASSETGSGFYGYTF,TGTGCCAGCAGCGAGACTGGCTCGGGATTCTATGGCTACACCTTC
TRBJ1-6,.,.,TRBV9,CASSVGGDNSPLHF,TGTGCCAGCAGCGTAGGTGGAGATAATTCACCCCTCCACTTT
TRBJ2-2,.,.,TRBV2,CASSEGGWFYGELFF,TGTGCCAGCAGTGAAGGCGGCTGGTTTTACGGGGAGCTGTTTTTT
TRBJ2-1,.,.,TRBV9,CASSPGNARGSEQFF,TGTGCCAGCAGCCCGGGAAACGCCCGAGGCAGTGAGCAGTTCTTC
TRBJ2-1,TRBD2,.,TRBV6-1,CASSGASGRIDEQFF,TGTGCCAGCAGTGGAGCTAGCGGGAGGATTGATGAGCAGTTCTTC
TRBJ2-2,.,.,TRBV5-1,CASSLEGIANTGELFF,TGCGCCAGCAGCTTGGAGGGGATTGCGAACACCGGGGAGCTGTTTTTT
TRBJ1-4,.,.,TRBV6-6,CASSSEAKLFF,TGTGCCAGCAGTTCCGAAGCCAAACTGTTTTTT
TRBJ2-5,.,once,TRBV24-1,CATSEDGTFNRETQYF,TGTGCCACCAGTGAAGACGGGACTTTTAACCGAGAGACCCAGTACTTC
TRBJ2-4,.,.,TRBV19,CASSFQGGGGVKNIQYF,TGTGCCAGTAGTTTTCAGGGTGGCGGGGGCGTCAAAAACATTCAGTACTTC
TRBJ2-3,TRBD2,.,TRBV9,CASSTSGRATDTQYF,TGTGCCAGCAGCACTAGCGGGAGGGCCACAGATACGCAGTATTTT
TRBJ2-1,TRBD2,.,TRBV5-1,CASSPLAVNEQFF,TGCGCCAGCAGCCCGCTAGCGGTCAATGAGCAGTTCTTC
TRBJ1-1,TRBD1,once,TRBV18,CASSPFVGTGGRNTEAFF,TGTGCCAGCTCACCCTTCGTCGGGACAGGGGGGAGGAACACTGAAGCTTTCTTT
TRBJ2-1,.,.,TRBV9,CASSVEVARKEQFF,TGTGCCAGCAGCGTAGAGGTAGCCCGCAAGGAGCAGTTCTTC
TRBJ1-4,.,.,TRBV9,CASSVGQGRGEKLFF,TGTGCCAGCAGCGTAGGGCAGGGGAGAGGCGAAAAACTGTTTTTT
TRBJ2-2,TRBD2,.,TRBV19,CASSIGGSDTGELFF,TGTGCCAGTAGTATAGGCGGGAGCGACACCGGGGAGCTGTTTTTT
TRBJ2-7,.,.,TRBV6-2/TRBV6-3,CASSYSQTPGLHQVYEQYF,TGTGCCAGCAGTTACTCCCAAACACCGGGACTCCATCAAGTCTACGAGCAGTACTTC
TRBJ1-5,TRBD1,.,TRBV11-2,CASSSGGEQPQHF,TGTGCCAGCTCATCAGGGGGCGAACAGCCCCAGCATTTT
TRBJ2-7,TRBD2,.,TRBV6-5,CATSWLAGPYEQYF,TGTGCCACCAGTTGGCTAGCGGGTCCCTACGAGCAGTACTTC
TRBJ2-7,.,.,TRBV30,CAWSPGDNYEQYF,TGTGCCTGGAGCCCCGGGGATAACTACGAGCAGTACTTC
TRBJ1-2,.,.,TRBV20-1,CSAQGLGYTF,TGCAGTGCGCAGGGATTGGGCTACACCTTC